Presented here are 26 T cell receptor beta chains from one specimen sequenced in a study of T cell repertoires in cytomegalovirus infection (dated by TCRdb to between 2019 and 2020). Sequencing instrument: Illumina HiSeq 1500. TCRdb trimmed the raw reads at Q25, called clones with MiXCR and kept productive beta chains. Each CDR3 protein appears once, grouped with its most common genes and DNA. The sample contains tens of thousands of distinct CDR3 sequences, roughly 21% of them found a single time. The biggest ten clones account for under 85% of the sample. Their antigens are not known. The treatment or condition label of this sample denotes: in vitro stimulation with specific CMV peptide epitopes to enrich CMV-specific T cells. Specimen: CD8+ T cells from cultured PBMCs, collected from culture after CMV antigen stimulation. These receptors originate from a human donor in good health (CMV status not recorded). Some clones in this sample may be carry-over from other donors' samples.

The V gene is TRBV6-6, the J gene TRBJ2-5, with D perhaps TRBD1 (6 bases). CDR1 and CDR2 (germline): MNHNY, SVGAGI (reference sequence). The CDR3 is 14 residues long. Trimming shortened V by 1 base and J by 1 base, and 7 bases separated the two germline ends. This chain's CDR3 is CASSYWGRQETQYF. DNA of the CDR3: TGTGCCAGCAGTTACTGGGGGCGCCAAGAGACCCAGTACTTC.

The chain uses TRBV7-8 and TRBJ2-7, with D unclear. Germline CDR1 SGHVS, CDR2 FQNEAQ. The CDR3 consists of 12 residues. Trimming cost V 5 bases and J 3 bases, with 8 bases left between them. This chain's CDR3 is CASSPNHYEQYF. The CDR3 DNA is TGTGCCAGCAGCCCGAACCACTACGAGCAGTACTTC.

This sequence joins TRBV9 and TRBJ2-5; D is possibly TRBD1 (5 bases). The CDR3 runs 12 residues. With 4 bases removed from V and 7 bases from J, the gap between germline ends came to 11 bases. From germline, CDR1 is SGDLS and CDR2 YYNGEE. The CDR3: CASSPRQGTQYF. DNA for the CDR3: TGTGCCAGCAGCCCCCGGCAGGGGACCCAGTACTTC.

This chain uses TRBV15 with TRBJ1-6; 9 nucleotides align to TRBD1. In germline, CDR1 is LNHNV, CDR2 YYDKDF (reference sequence). V shed 3 bases, J shed 8 bases, and the junction held 11 bases outside the gene matches. The CDR3 is made up of 17 amino acids. The CDR3 region is CATSSLPPGTGHSPLHF. In DNA form, the CDR3 reads TGTGCCACCAGCAGTCTACCCCCAGGGACAGGGCATTCACCCCTCCACTTT. Complete variable domain (other parts from reference TRBV15 and TRBJ1-6): DAMVIQNPRYQVTQFGKPVTLSCSQTLNHNVMYWYQQKSSQAPKLLFHYYDKDFNNEADTPDNFQSRRPNTSFCFLDIRSPGLGDTAMYLCATSSLPPGTGHSPLHFGNGTRLTVT.

CDR3 protein: CASSQVSGGYEQFF. Here the CDR3 DNA reads TGCGCCAGCAGCCAAGTTAGCGGGGGGTATGAGCAGTTCTTC. The chain has TRBV4-1 and TRBJ2-1; 10 bases are a match to TRBD2. With 1 base clipped from V and 8 bases from J, the junction kept 2 bases outside the gene matches. CDR3 length: 14 amino acids. From germline, CDR1 is MGHRA and CDR2 YSYEKL.

Regarding this clonotype: The conserved final phenylalanine or tryptophan is absent from the CDR3, which likely points to a read error. The genes are TRBV3-1 and TRBJ1-2; maybe TRBD1 (6 bases). V was trimmed by 0 bases and J by 4 bases, leaving 12 bases between them. The length of the CDR3 is 15 residues. Germline assignment: CDR1 LGHDT and CDR2 YNNKEL (reference sequence). As DNA, the CDR3 is TGTGCCAGCAGCCAAGATTCAGGGGTTAGCTATGGCTACACCTTA. This sequence encodes CASSQDSGVSYGYTL.

The rearrangement links TRBV28 to TRBJ1-4; D call uncertain. Germline-derived CDR1 and CDR2 are MDHEN and SYDVKM. The V and J ends lost 1 base and 8 bases respectively, with 8 bases between them. The CDR3 is 13 amino acids. Written as DNA, the CDR3 is TGTGCCAGCAGTTTATTAGACCAGGAAAAACTGTTTTTT. This codes for CASSLLDQEKLFF.

The chain carries TRBV5-1 and TRBJ2-2, with D possibly matching TRBD1 (5 bases). Germline V gene data show CDR1 as SGHRS and CDR2 as YFSETQ. V lost 4 bases, J lost 1 base, and 14 bases lay in between. The CDR3 loop spans 16 amino acids. The CDR3 sequence is CASSRISTENTGELFF. CDR3 DNA: TGCGCCAGCAGCAGGATCTCGACAGAGAACACCGGGGAGCTGTTTTTT.

This clonotype was found a few times. V is TRBV7-2 and J is TRBJ1-1; D might be TRBD1 (5 bases). CDR1 and CDR2 (germline): SGHTA, FQGNSA. The CDR3 sequence is 11 residues long. Trimming left V 6 bases short and J 7 bases short, with 9 bases between. In DNA form, the CDR3 reads TGTGCCAGCAGGCCACAGGATGAAGCTTTCTTT. It codes for CASRPQDEAFF.

This clonotype occurred a few times. The CDR3 DNA sequence: TGTGCCAGCAGCCCCTGGGGTAGCGGGGGGCACAATGAGCAGTTCTTC. Translation: CASSPWGSGGHNEQFF. V usage is TRBV7-2 and J usage is TRBJ2-1, with 10 bases lining up with TRBD2. V lost 5 bases to trimming and J lost 5 bases; unmatched junction nucleotides: 9. There are 16 residues in the CDR3. Per the germline V gene, CDR1 is SGHTA and CDR2 is FQGNSA.

This clonotype was seen a few times. The chain employs TRBV27 and TRBJ1-5; a possible D gene is TRBD1 (5 bases). The CDR3 has 14 amino acids. Germline lookup yields CDR1 MNHEY and CDR2 SMNVEV (reference sequence). V gave up 4 bases and J gave up 6 bases, with 13 bases separating them. The CDR3 loop is CASSYGPGGQPQHF. CDR3 in DNA: TGTGCCAGCAGTTATGGACCGGGGGGTCAGCCCCAGCATTTT.

The table lists this clonotype with a few counts. The V and J genes are TRBV27 and TRBJ1-6; unclear D gene. The germline gives CDR1 MNHEY, CDR2 SMNVEV (reference sequence). This CDR3 region has 15 residues. V lost 8 bases and J 7 bases, leaving 18 bases between the germline ends. The CDR3 bases are TGTGCCAGCCAAACCTTGATAGAAGGAAATTCACCCCTCCACTTT. This codes for CASQTLIEGNSPLHF.

This clonotype was counted only a few times. The chain carries TRBV20-1 and TRBJ2-1; 7 bases map to TRBD2. V shed 0 bases, J shed 6 bases, and the junction held 11 bases outside the gene matches. The CDR3 covers 16 residues. The germline gives CDR1 DFQATT, CDR2 SNEGSKA (reference sequence). CDR3 protein: CSARDRWRGSFNEQFF. The CDR3, as DNA: TGCAGTGCTAGAGATCGATGGCGGGGGTCTTTCAATGAGCAGTTCTTC.

The rearrangement joins TRBV25-1 to TRBJ1-2; the D gene is possibly TRBD1 (6 bases). Germline CDR1 is MGHDK and CDR2 is SYGVNS. CDR3 length equals 15 residues. The V end lost 3 bases, the J end lost 4 bases, and 15 bases lay between the germline ends. The CDR3 region is CASSDWDTHRYGYTF. The CDR3 DNA reads as TGTGCCAGCAGTGATTGGGACACACATCGCTATGGCTACACCTTC.

This clonotype was found once. The genes are TRBV27 and TRBJ2-7; the D is unclear. CDR1 is MNHEY and CDR2 is SMNVEV in the germline V gene (reference sequence). Trimming cost V 2 bases and J 2 bases, with 13 bases left between them. This CDR3 region has 15 residues. CDR3 region: CASSLRRAVTYEQYF. CDR3 bases: TGTGCCAGCAGTTTAAGAAGGGCGGTCACCTACGAGCAGTACTTC.

The chain couples TRBV7-9 to TRBJ2-2; no reliable D call. Germline loops: CDR1 SEHNR, CDR2 FQNEAQ (reference sequence). This CDR3 contains 13 residues. Trimming shortened V by 5 bases and J by 5 bases, and 9 bases separated the two germline ends. CDR3: CASSVGSTGELFF. CDR3 coding DNA: TGTGCCAGCAGCGTAGGGTCAACCGGGGAGCTGTTTTTT.

The chain combines TRBV27 with TRBJ1-1; TRBD1 might be the D (5 bases). Germline V gene sequence: CDR1 MNHEY, CDR2 SMNVEV (reference sequence). Trimming cost V 3 bases and J 4 bases, with 12 bases left between them. The CDR3 runs to 14 residues. For the CDR3, the DNA is TGTGCCAGCAGTTTGGCTGGGACGGGCACTGAAGCTTTCTTT. Residues: CASSLAGTGTEAFF.

A single count supports this clonotype. The chain employs TRBV6-2 or TRBV6-3 and TRBJ2-3, with D perhaps matching TRBD1 (5 bases). CDR3 length equals 14 residues. Germline V lookup: CDR1 MNHEY, CDR2 SVGEGT. V was pared by 7 bases and J by 2 bases, with 13 bases between. In DNA form, the CDR3 reads TGTGCCAGCATGAAGGGGCTCATCACAGATACGCAGTATTTT. Amino acids: CASMKGLITDTQYF.

J is TRBJ1-1 and V is TRBV12-3 or TRBV12-4, with a possible D match to TRBD1 (6 bases). Trimming left V 8 bases short and J 11 bases short, with 15 bases between. The CDR3 spans 11 residues. This CDR3 is CASEGGVGAFF. Written as DNA, the CDR3 is TGTGCCAGCGAGGGGGGGGTAGGGGCTTTCTTT.

This sequence joins TRBV30 and TRBJ2-2, with D possibly being TRBD1 or TRBD2 (5 bases each). CDR3 length: 14 amino acids. Trimming took 5 bases from V and 4 from J, leaving 14 bases between them. Germline V gene lookup returns CDR1 GTSNPN and CDR2 SVGIG (reference sequence). In nucleotides, the CDR3 is TGTGCCTGGTGGGTGGGGACGGCCACCGGGGAGCTGTTTTTT. Translating gives CAWWVGTATGELFF.

This clonotype was observed at least ten times. This chain uses TRBV7-8 with TRBJ2-3; no clear D gene. The CDR3 length is 13 residues. Looked up from germline, CDR1 is SGHVS and CDR2 is FQNEAQ. V lost 5 bases and J lost 4, with 10 bases in between. In DNA, the CDR3 is TGTGCCAGCAGCCCCTCTAATGCAGATACGCAGTATTTT. It yields the protein CASSPSNADTQYF. The entire variable domain, with the rest obtained from reference TRBV7-8 and TRBJ2-3, is as follows: GAGVSQSPRYKVAKRGQDVALRCDPISGHVSLFWYQQALGQGPEFLTYFQNEAQLDKSGLPSDRFFAERPEGSVSTLKIQRTQQEDSAVYLCASSPSNADTQYFGPGTRLTVL.

The chain couples TRBV19 to TRBJ1-1; no definite D call. This CDR3 is 11 amino acids long. With 7 bases removed from V and 1 base from J, the gap between germline ends came to 4 bases. Germline V gene data show CDR1 as LNHDA and CDR2 as SQIVND (reference sequence). The CDR3 DNA reads as TGTGCCAGTAACGCGAACACTGAAGCTTTCTTT. Translation gives CASNANTEAFF.

This clonotype occurred a few times. This chain uses TRBV7-9 with TRBJ1-2; D might be TRBD1 (5 bases). Germline V CDR1 and CDR2: SEHNR, FQNEAQ (reference sequence). This CDR3 comprises 12 residues. V gave up 6 bases and J gave up 4 bases, with 9 bases separating them. CDR3 coding DNA: TGTGCCAGCAGTGGGGACGCCTATGGCTACACCTTC. This encodes CASSGDAYGYTF.

This CDR3 reads CASSANQGGNEQYF. The CDR3 nucleotides are TGTGCCAGCAGCGCCAACCAGGGGGGGAACGAGCAGTACTTC. The chain employs TRBV9 and TRBJ2-7; D could derive from TRBD1 or TRBD2 (7 bases each). Trimming stripped 3 bases from V and 5 bases from J, with 15 bases between. The CDR3 length is 14 residues. The V gene's germline CDR1 is SGDLS and CDR2 YYNGEE.

There are many counts of this clonotype. The V call is TRBV7-2, the J call TRBJ1-1; 8 nucleotides line up with TRBD1. CDR3 length equals 14 residues. CDR1 is SGHTA, CDR2 FQGNSA, per germline. The trim removed 3 bases at V and 4 bases at J, leaving 4 bases unmatched. This CDR3 is CASSFRGLSTEAFF. The CDR3 DNA is TGTGCCAGCAGCTTCAGGGGGCTAAGCACTGAAGCTTTCTTT.

A few counts support this clonotype. V is TRBV7-6 and J is TRBJ2-1; a possible D gene is TRBD1 (5 bases). This CDR3 has 16 residues. Germline V gene data show CDR1 as SGHVS and CDR2 as FNYEAQ. Trimming cost V 1 base and J 6 bases, with 16 bases left between them. The CDR3 coding sequence is TGTGCCAGCAGCTTAGAGGGCGTAGGACATCGCAATGAGCAGTTCTTC. It translates to CASSLEGVGHRNEQFF.